This T cell receptor beta chain was profiled in a study of blood T cell repertoires in COVID-19 (dated by TCRdb to the early 2020s). With respect to the entire study: Samples covering the acute and convalescent phases of COVID-19 were provided by collaborators in the United States, Italy and Spain. The material from the prospective study consisted of cDNA or gDNA derived from T cells, B-cell-depleted T cells, or PBMCs. The dataset comprised deeply sampled blood TCRbeta repertoires from subjects exposed to, actively infected with, or recovered from COVID-19. The repertoires were released in a freely available public database meant as a resource for research on the immune response to SARS-CoV-2. The samples were drawn from the first 160 participants of the ongoing ImmuneRACE study and from 1,254 subjects provided by 6 global collaborators. Nearly every sample came with metadata listing a de-identified subject ID, COVID-19 status, age in years and sex. Where HLA class I and class II types were available, the types were taken from metadata supplied by the sample provider, not from assay-based typing. Study-wide findings and limitations: How much clinical and demographic metadata was included differed by source and by participant, and the metadata was provided uncurated.

V ends up 3 bases short and J 4 bases short, with an unmatched junction base count of 4. CDR1 and CDR2 (MGHDK, SYGVNS) derive from the germline V gene. Reading from cysteine to phenylalanine, the CDR3 counts 14 amino acids. The only DNA kept is the CDR3, 42 bases in frame from the first base. The collaborating institutions used their own protocols to collect whole blood in K2EDTA tubes. Collaborator samples were shipped for TCRbeta analysis as frozen whole blood, isolated PBMCs, or DNA extracted from either sample type. TCRbeta CDR3 regions were amplified from genomic DNA by means of the immunoSEQ Assay, a bias-controlled multiplex PCR. The study's own analysis went as follows. The number of nucleated cells in each sample was estimated from the amplification of reference gene primers within the assay. Sequence reads were collapsed and filtered to measure the absolute abundance of every unique TCRbeta CDR3 rearrangement. Productive Simpson clonality was computed per sample as the square root of Simpson's diversity index over productive rearrangements. Here the immuneACCESS table is served through TCRdb, limited to in-frame sequences with V and J called. Missing clones are a known gap in these copies; in checked studies unresolved V genes cover under half, and the rest lacks a known reason. Clone size and the V and J calls come from that table; the DNA yielded D and trimming. The sample table contains roughly 410,000 clones; only one count was recorded for roughly 90% of them. Clones ranked in the top ten supply 1.2% of the sample.

The table lists this clone with a count of one. What this receptor recognizes is not known. No quality values exist for individual bases; no much larger clone is one base distant. The chain employs TRBV25-1 and TRBJ2-5; TRBD1 matches 8 bases in the middle. Specimen: peripheral blood. The clonotype comes from a man aged 35 to 55 with acute or convalescent COVID-19. The CDR3 is CASSEGQVRETQYF. The DNA sequence is TGTGCCAGCAGTGAGGGACAGGTTCGAGAGACCCAGTACTTC.